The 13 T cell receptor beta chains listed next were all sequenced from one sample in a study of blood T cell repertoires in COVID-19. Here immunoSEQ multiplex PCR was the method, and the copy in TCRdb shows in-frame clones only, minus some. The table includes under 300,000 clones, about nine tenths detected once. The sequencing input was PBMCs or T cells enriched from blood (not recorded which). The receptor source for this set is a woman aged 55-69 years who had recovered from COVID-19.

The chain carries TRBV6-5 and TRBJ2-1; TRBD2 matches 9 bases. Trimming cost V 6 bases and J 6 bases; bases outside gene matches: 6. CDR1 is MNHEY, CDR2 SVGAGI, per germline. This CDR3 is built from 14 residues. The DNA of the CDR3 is TGTGCCAGCAGGGAGCGGGGGGTCTTCAATGAGCAGTTCTTC. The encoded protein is CASRERGVFNEQFF.

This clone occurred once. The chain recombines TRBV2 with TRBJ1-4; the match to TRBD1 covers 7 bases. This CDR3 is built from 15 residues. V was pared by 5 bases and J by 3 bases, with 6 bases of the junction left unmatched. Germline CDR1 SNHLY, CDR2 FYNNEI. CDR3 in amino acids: CASSLEGQSNEKLFF. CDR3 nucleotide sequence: TGTGCCAGCAGTCTAGAGGGACAGTCTAATGAAAAACTGTTTTTT.

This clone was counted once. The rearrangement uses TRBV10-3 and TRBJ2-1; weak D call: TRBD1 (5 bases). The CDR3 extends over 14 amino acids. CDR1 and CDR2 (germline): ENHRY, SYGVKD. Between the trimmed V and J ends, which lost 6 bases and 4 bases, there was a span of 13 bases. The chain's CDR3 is CAIRQDPKYNEQFF. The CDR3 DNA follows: TGTGCCATCAGACAGGACCCGAAATACAATGAGCAGTTCTTC.

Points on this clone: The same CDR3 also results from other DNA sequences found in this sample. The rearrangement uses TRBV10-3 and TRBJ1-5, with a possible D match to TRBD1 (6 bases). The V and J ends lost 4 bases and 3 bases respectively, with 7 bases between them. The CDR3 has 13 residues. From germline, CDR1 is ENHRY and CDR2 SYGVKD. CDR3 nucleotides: TGTGCCATCAGTGGGACAGCCAATCAGCCCCAGCATTTT. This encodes CAISGTANQPQHF.

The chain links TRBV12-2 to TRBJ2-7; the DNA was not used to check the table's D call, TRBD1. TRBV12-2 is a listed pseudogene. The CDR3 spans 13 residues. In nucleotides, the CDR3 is TGTGCAAGTCGCTCACAGGTAACCTACGAGCAGTACTTC. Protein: CASRSQVTYEQYF.

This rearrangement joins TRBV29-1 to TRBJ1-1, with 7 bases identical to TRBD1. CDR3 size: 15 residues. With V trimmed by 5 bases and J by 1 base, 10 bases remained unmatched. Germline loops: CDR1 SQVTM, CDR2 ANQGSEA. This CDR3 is CSVSGQAGGNTEAFF. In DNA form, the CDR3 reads TGCAGCGTTTCAGGACAGGCTGGCGGGAACACTGAAGCTTTCTTT.

The CDR3 region is CSARTANTIYF. The CDR3 DNA sequence: TGCAGTGCTAGAACTGCAAACACCATATATTTT. The chain carries TRBV20-1 and TRBJ1-3; D call uncertain. CDR1 DFQATT and CDR2 SNEGSKA come from the germline V gene (reference sequence). CDR3 length: 11 residues. V was cut by 2 bases and J by 6 bases, with 5 bases left in between.

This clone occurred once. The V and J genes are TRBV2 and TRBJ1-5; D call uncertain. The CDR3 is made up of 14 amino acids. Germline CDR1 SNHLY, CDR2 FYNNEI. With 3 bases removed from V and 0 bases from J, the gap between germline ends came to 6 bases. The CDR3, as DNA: TGTGCCAGCAGTGATTACACTAGCAATCAGCCCCAGCATTTT. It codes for CASSDYTSNQPQHF.

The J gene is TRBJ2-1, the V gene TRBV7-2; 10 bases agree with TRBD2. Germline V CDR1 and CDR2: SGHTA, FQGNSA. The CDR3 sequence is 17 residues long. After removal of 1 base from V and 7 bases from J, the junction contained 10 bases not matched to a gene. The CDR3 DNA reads TGTGCCAGCAGCTTAGGGATAGGTAGCGGGAGGAGGAATGAGCAGTTCTTC. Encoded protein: CASSLGIGSGRRNEQFF.

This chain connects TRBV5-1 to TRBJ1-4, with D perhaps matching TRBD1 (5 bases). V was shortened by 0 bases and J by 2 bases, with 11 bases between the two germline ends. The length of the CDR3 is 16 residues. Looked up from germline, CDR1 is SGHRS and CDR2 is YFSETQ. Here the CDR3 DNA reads TGCGCCAGCAGCTTGGCGGGGGGGAGGACTAATGAAAAACTGTTTTTT. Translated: CASSLAGGRTNEKLFF.

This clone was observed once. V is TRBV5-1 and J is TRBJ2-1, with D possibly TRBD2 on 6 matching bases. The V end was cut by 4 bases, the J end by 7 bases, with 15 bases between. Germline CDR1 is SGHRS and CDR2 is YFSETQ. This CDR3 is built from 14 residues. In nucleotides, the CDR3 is TGCGCCAGCAGCGCCACCGGGGGACTGAATGAGCAGTTCTTC. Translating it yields CASSATGGLNEQFF.

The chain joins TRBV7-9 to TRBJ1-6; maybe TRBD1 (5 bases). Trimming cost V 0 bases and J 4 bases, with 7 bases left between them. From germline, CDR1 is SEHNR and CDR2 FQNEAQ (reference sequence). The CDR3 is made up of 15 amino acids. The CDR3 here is CASSLADIYNSPLHF. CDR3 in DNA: TGTGCCAGCAGCTTAGCGGACATATATAATTCACCCCTCCACTTT.

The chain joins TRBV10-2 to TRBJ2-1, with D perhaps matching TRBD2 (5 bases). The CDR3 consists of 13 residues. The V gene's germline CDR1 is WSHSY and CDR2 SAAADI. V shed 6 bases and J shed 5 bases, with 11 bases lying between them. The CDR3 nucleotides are TGCGCCAGCAGGGACGGGGTAAACAATGAGCAGTTCTTC. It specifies CASRDGVNNEQFF.